Listed below are T cell receptor beta chains from one sample, sequenced in a study of T cells after yellow fever vaccination. TCRdb reprocessed the 5' RACE reads with MiXCR, giving one entry per CDR3 protein. The sample shows under 300,000 distinct CDR3 sequences, 13% of them seen only once. Specimen: CD4+ T cells sorted from PBMCs, collected 45 days after the yellow fever booster vaccination. Receptors were obtained from a man aged 30 to 39 who received the YFV17D yellow fever vaccine. Each CDR3 is given with its conserved first and last residue. D genes are given only for firm matches. Clone size is stated in some rows and not others, as once, few, many or a class when expanded.

.	many	TRBV20-1	TRBJ2-7	CSARDRGGPLEQYF	TGCAGTGCTAGAGACAGGGGGGGGCCCTTGGAGCAGTACTTC
.	few	TRBV27	TRBJ2-2	CASSLRQRNTGELFF	TGTGCCAGCAGTTTAAGACAGAGGAACACCGGGGAGCTGTTTTTT
.	few	TRBV20-1	TRBJ1-1	CSATHREGTEAFF	TGCAGTGCTACCCACAGGGAGGGGACTGAAGCTTTCTTT
.	few	TRBV4-3	TRBJ2-3	CASSRGIPSTDTQYF	TGCGCCAGCAGCAGAGGGATTCCTAGCACAGATACGCAGTATTTT
.	few	TRBV7-2	TRBJ1-1	CASSRQRNTEAFF	TGTGCCAGCAGCAGACAGAGGAACACTGAAGCTTTCTTT
.	few	TRBV6-5	TRBJ1-6	CASRSTSGAYNSPLHF	TGTGCCAGCAGATCTACTTCTGGGGCGTATAATTCACCCCTCCACTTT
.	few	TRBV30	TRBJ1-3	CAWSRFSGNTIYF	TGTGCCTGGAGTCGCTTCTCTGGAAACACCATATATTTT
.	.	TRBV7-9	TRBJ1-5	CASSARREVPPQHF	TGTGCCAGCAGCGCACGCCGGGAAGTACCGCCCCAGCATTTT
TRBD2	.	TRBV5-5	TRBJ2-2	CASARSQREYNTGELFF	TGTGCCAGCGCCCGGTCTCAGCGGGAGTATAACACCGGGGAGCTGTTTTTT
.	few	TRBV7-2	TRBJ2-1	CASSTGALGEQFF	TGTGCCAGCAGCACCGGGGCCCTGGGTGAGCAGTTCTTC
.	many	TRBV3-1	TRBJ2-1	CASSRGLNEQFF	TGTGCCAGCAGCCGTGGCTTGAATGAGCAGTTCTTC
TRBD2	.	TRBV20-1	TRBJ2-1	CSASTSGQGWNEQFF	TGCAGTGCTAGCACTAGCGGACAAGGTTGGAATGAGCAGTTCTTC
TRBD2	few	TRBV4-3	TRBJ2-3	CASSQALAVSTDTQYF	TGCGCCAGCAGCCAAGCCCTAGCGGTTAGCACAGATACGCAGTATTTT
TRBD2	few	TRBV12-3/TRBV12-4	TRBJ2-2	CASTPGGWGGELFF	TGTGCCAGCACCCCGGGAGGTTGGGGCGGGGAGCTGTTTTTT
.	.	TRBV29-1	TRBJ2-5	CSIRLGRGGETQYF	TGCAGCATCCGACTAGGTCGAGGGGGGGAGACCCAGTACTTC
.	few	TRBV5-1	TRBJ2-7	CASSLGGQLFYEQYF	TGCGCCAGCAGCTTGGGAGGACAGCTATTCTACGAGCAGTACTTC
TRBD1	few	TRBV5-1	TRBJ2-1	CASSLGGQGYEQLF	TGCGCCAGCAGCTTGGGGGGACAGGGGTATGAGCAGTTATTC
.	few	TRBV20-1	TRBJ1-2	CSASTGFYGYTF	TGCAGTGCTTCGACAGGATTTTATGGCTACACCTTC
.	many	TRBV20-1	TRBJ1-2	CSARDLTIYGYTF	TGCAGTGCTAGAGATCTGACCATCTATGGCTACACCTTC
.	.	TRBV7-8	TRBJ2-2	CASTLAEKTGELFF	TGTGCCAGCACCCTGGCCGAGAAGACCGGGGAGCTGTTTTTT
TRBD2	few	TRBV6-2/TRBV6-3	TRBJ2-7	CASSSGTRTYEQYF	TGTGCCAGCAGTTCCGGGACTAGGACCTACGAGCAGTACTTC
TRBD2	.	TRBV6-5	TRBJ2-5	CASSFRLLGLAAQETQYF	TGTGCCAGCAGTTTTCGCCTCCTAGGACTAGCGGCACAAGAGACCCAGTACTTC
TRBD2	.	TRBV18	TRBJ2-5	CASSRREGRETQYF	TGTGCCAGCTCACGCAGGGAGGGGAGAGAGACCCAGTACTTC
TRBD2	few	TRBV7-2	TRBJ2-1	CASTREGPYNEQFF	TGTGCCAGCACACGGGAGGGCCCTTACAATGAGCAGTTCTTC
.	.	TRBV5-1	TRBJ2-2	CASSLGDRINTGELFF	TGCGCCAGCAGCTTGGGAGACAGAATAAACACCGGGGAGCTGTTTTTT
TRBD2	.	TRBV15	TRBJ2-1	CATSRDPWASGRDEQFF	TGTGCCACCAGCAGAGATCCGTGGGCTAGCGGGAGGGATGAGCAGTTCTTC
TRBD2	few	TRBV29-1	TRBJ2-5	CSVVGGAGGPGTQYF	TGCAGCGTCGTGGGAGGAGCGGGAGGCCCGGGGACCCAGTACTTC
TRBD1	many	TRBV20-1	TRBJ1-1	CSAIPGAGGTEAFF	TGCAGTGCCATTCCGGGGGCAGGGGGAACTGAAGCTTTCTTT
.	.	TRBV18	TRBJ2-5	CASSPNRAGKETQYF	TGTGCCAGCTCACCTAACCGGGCCGGGAAAGAGACCCAGTACTTC
TRBD1	.	TRBV4-2	TRBJ2-5	CASSTRDRETQYF	TGTGCCAGCAGCACCCGGGACAGGGAGACCCAGTACTTC
TRBD1	.	TRBV12-3/TRBV12-4	TRBJ1-2	CASIKTGKGYTF	TGTGCCAGCATAAAGACAGGGAAAGGCTACACCTTC
TRBD1	.	TRBV6-2/TRBV6-3	TRBJ1-1	CASPPQGGNTEAFF	TGTGCCAGCCCCCCCCAGGGGGGGAATACTGAAGCTTTCTTT
.	few	TRBV5-1	TRBJ1-6	CASSAGDYNSPLHF	TGCGCCAGCAGCGCAGGGGACTATAATTCACCCCTCCACTTT
TRBD2	few	TRBV9	TRBJ2-1	CASSVRLAGTNEQFF	TGTGCCAGCAGCGTGAGACTAGCGGGGACAAATGAGCAGTTCTTC
.	.	TRBV4-2	TRBJ2-1	CASSQDLASGNEQFF	TGTGCCAGCAGCCAAGATCTGGCCTCGGGCAATGAGCAGTTCTTC
TRBD2	few	TRBV14	TRBJ2-1	CASSQDLLAKNNEQFF	TGTGCCAGCAGCCAGGACTTACTAGCGAAAAACAATGAGCAGTTCTTC
.	few	TRBV12-3/TRBV12-4	TRBJ2-1	CASSFPSVGAYNEQFF	TGTGCCAGCAGTTTTCCTAGCGTCGGGGCTTACAATGAGCAGTTCTTC
.	.	TRBV7-6	TRBJ2-2	CASSLSGVGELFF	TGTGCCAGCAGCTTATCGGGAGTCGGGGAGCTGTTTTTT
TRBD1	.	TRBV5-1	TRBJ2-1	CASSGDRTEQFF	TGCGCCAGCAGCGGGGACAGGACTGAGCAGTTCTTC
TRBD1	few	TRBV11-2	TRBJ2-1	CASSPHRDLGQGAYNEQFF	TGTGCCAGCAGCCCACATCGCGACCTGGGACAGGGGGCCTACAATGAGCAGTTCTTC
.	few	TRBV7-2	TRBJ2-7	CASSLVMGVNEQYF	TGTGCCAGCAGCTTAGTTATGGGGGTCAACGAGCAGTACTTC
TRBD2	many	TRBV5-1	TRBJ2-1	CASSGGTSGRVEQFF	TGCGCCAGCAGCGGAGGGACTAGCGGGAGGGTAGAGCAGTTCTTC
TRBD1	.	TRBV15	TRBJ2-7	CTTSKRGTGTNEQYF	TGTACCACCAGCAAAAGAGGGACAGGGACGAACGAGCAGTACTTC
.	few	TRBV21-1	TRBJ2-7	CASSKAPEGSGSGRALGDEQYF	TGTGCCAGCAGCAAAGCCCCCGAGGGCTCAGGCAGCGGGAGGGCCCTCGGTGACGAGCAGTACTTC
.	.	TRBV7-2	TRBJ2-5	CASSLSGGLQETQYF	TGTGCCAGCAGCTTGTCTGGGGGCCTACAAGAGACCCAGTACTTC
TRBD1	.	TRBV7-2	TRBJ2-7	CASSLGGGQREQYF	TGTGCCAGCAGCTTAGGAGGGGGACAGCGCGAGCAGTACTTC
TRBD2	.	TRBV14	TRBJ2-7	CASSPIAGSYEQYF	TGTGCCAGCAGCCCCATAGCGGGCTCCTACGAGCAGTACTTC
TRBD1	few	TRBV5-1	TRBJ2-3	CASSTGQGRDTQYF	TGCGCCAGCAGCACCGGACAGGGCCGAGATACGCAGTATTTT
.	.	TRBV30	TRBJ1-1	CAWRRGTLRATFSTEAFF	TGTGCCTGGAGAAGGGGTACGTTACGGGCTACCTTCAGCACTGAAGCTTTCTTT
TRBD2	.	TRBV20-1	TRBJ2-5	CSARPVAGGRETQYF	TGCAGTGCTAGACCTGTAGCGGGAGGGCGGGAGACCCAGTACTTC